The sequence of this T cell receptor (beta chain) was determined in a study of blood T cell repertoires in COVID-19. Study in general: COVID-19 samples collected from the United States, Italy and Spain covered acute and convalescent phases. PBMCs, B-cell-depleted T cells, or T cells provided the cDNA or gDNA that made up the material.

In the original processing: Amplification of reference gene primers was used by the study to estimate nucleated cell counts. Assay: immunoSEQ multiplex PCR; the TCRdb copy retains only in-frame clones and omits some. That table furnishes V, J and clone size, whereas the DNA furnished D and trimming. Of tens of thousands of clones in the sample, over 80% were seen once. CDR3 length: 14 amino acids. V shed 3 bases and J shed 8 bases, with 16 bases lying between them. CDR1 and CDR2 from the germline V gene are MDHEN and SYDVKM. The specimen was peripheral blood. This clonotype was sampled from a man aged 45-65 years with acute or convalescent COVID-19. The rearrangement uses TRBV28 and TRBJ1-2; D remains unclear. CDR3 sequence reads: CASSFVGSREGYTF. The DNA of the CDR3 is TGTGCCAGCAGTTTTGTTGGCAGCCGGGAGGGCTACACCTTC.